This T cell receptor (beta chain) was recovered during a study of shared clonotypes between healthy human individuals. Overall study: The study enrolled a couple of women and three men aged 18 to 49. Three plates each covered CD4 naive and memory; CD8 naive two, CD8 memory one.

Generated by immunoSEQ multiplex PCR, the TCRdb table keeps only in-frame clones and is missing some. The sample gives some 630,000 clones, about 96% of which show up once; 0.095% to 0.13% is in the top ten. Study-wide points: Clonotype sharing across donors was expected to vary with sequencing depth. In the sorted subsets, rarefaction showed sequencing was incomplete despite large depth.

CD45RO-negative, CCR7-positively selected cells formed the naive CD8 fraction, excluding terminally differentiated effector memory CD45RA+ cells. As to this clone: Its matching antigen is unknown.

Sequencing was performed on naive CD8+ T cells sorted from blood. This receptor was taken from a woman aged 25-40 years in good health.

The CDR3 DNA is TGCGCCAGCAGCTTGGCCGCCGGGACAGGGTTTAGCACAGATACGCAGTATTTT. Translation gives CASSLAAGTGFSTDTQYF. V and J are TRBV5-1 and TRBJ2-3; 9 bases line up with TRBD1. J lost 0 bases, V lost 0 bases, and 8 bases had no gene match. The CDR3 is made up of 18 amino acids. Germline loops: CDR1 SGHRS, CDR2 YFSETQ.